The sequence of this TCR beta chain was determined in a study of OX40 agonist ivuxolimab in advanced cancers. In the study overall: Patients' therapy was ivuxolimab, an antibody that acts as an agonist of OX40 (CD134). Partial responses, seen in three patients, involved one hepatocellular carcinoma and two cutaneous melanomas.

Concerning this clone: Its antigen is not known.

The study's findings and limits: On average, CD8+ T cells showed a greater number of expanded clones than CD4+.

This CDR3 has 14 amino acids. Trimming shortened V by 3 bases and J by 3 bases, and 6 bases separated the two germline ends. Germline V CDR1 and CDR2: LNHDA, SQIVND (reference sequence). Only in-frame clones appear in the TCRdb table, and some are missing; sequencing was by immunoSEQ multiplex PCR. The sample has tens of thousands of clones; around nine tenths are singletons. The chain carries TRBV19 and TRBJ2-6; D gene uncertain. The specimen comprised CD4+ or CD8+ T cells sorted from blood, sampled in a trial of the OX40 agonist ivuxolimab. The clonotype was recovered from an adult with an advanced solid tumor such as melanoma, head and neck, liver or kidney cancer. CDR3 DNA sequence: TGTGCCAGTAGTATGTTGGATGGGGCCAACGTCCTGACTTTC. Amino acid sequence: CASSMLDGANVLTF.